Presented here are 26 T cell receptor beta chains from one specimen sequenced in a study of blood T cell repertoires in COVID-19. TCRdb keeps only in-frame clones here, not all; method: immunoSEQ multiplex PCR. The sample has 20,000 to 25,000 clones, almost 85% seen once; the top ten hold 3.2%. The sample consisted of peripheral blood. The receptors shown here come from a man aged 35-49 years with acute or convalescent COVID-19.

A word on this clone: One end of the junction does not line up with germline, which may come from a read error. The chain links TRBV19 to TRBJ2-5; D is perhaps TRBD2 (5 bases). Germline-derived CDR1 and CDR2 are LNHDA and SQIVND (reference sequence). The CDR3 loop spans 14 amino acids. CDR3 loop: CASSIDRREDTQYF. The CDR3 DNA reads as TGTGCCAGTAGTATAGATAGACGGGAAGACACCCAGTACTTC.

The rearrangement uses TRBV11-3 and TRBJ2-2; TRBD1 might be the D (6 bases). The CDR3 extends over 12 amino acids. Germline V CDR1 and CDR2: SGHNT, YENEEA. The V gene lost 8 bases and the J gene lost 7 bases, with 11 bases spanning the gap. This CDR3 reads CASGTGSGELFF. The CDR3 nucleotides are TGTGCCAGCGGTACAGGGAGCGGGGAGCTGTTTTTT.

V is TRBV9 and J is TRBJ2-3; 10 bases agree with TRBD1. The CDR3 runs 15 residues. The ends lost 5 bases at V and 3 bases at J; junction bases unmatched: 6. Germline-derived CDR1 and CDR2 are SGDLS and YYNGEE. The CDR3 protein is CASRATGQGTDTQYF. The CDR3 DNA sequence: TGTGCCAGCAGGGCGACGGGACAGGGGACAGATACGCAGTATTTT.

V is TRBV30 and J is TRBJ1-6; D perhaps matches TRBD1 (5 bases). The V end lost 0 bases, the J end lost 8 bases, and 14 bases lay between the germline ends. The CDR3 consists of 15 residues. CDR1 is GTSNPN and CDR2 is SVGIG in the germline V gene (reference sequence). DNA for the CDR3: TGTGCCTGGAGTGTCTCGGGGCCGGGAGATTCACCCCTCCACTTT. Translated: CAWSVSGPGDSPLHF.

The genes are TRBV10-3 and TRBJ2-7; TRBD1 matches at 12 bases. The J segment lost 5 bases and the V segment lost 4 bases, leaving 3 bases of the junction unmatched. CDR3 length equals 14 residues. The V gene's germline CDR1 is ENHRY and CDR2 SYGVKD. The CDR3 nucleotides are TGTGCCATCAGTGTGGGACAGGGGGCGAACGAGCAGTACTTC. Encoded protein: CAISVGQGANEQYF.

Only one count was recorded for this clone. The gene calls are TRBV21-1 and TRBJ1-2; TRBD1 is the table's D call, not checked against the DNA. TRBV21-1 is tagged as a pseudogene. CDR3 length: 16 amino acids. The chain's CDR3 is CASSPPEDTTNYGYTF. CDR3 bases: TGTGCCAGCAGCCCCCCCGAGGACACGACTAACTATGGCTACACCTTC.

The chain is built from TRBV20-1 and TRBJ1-1, with a weak D call TRBD1 (6 bases). Germline lookup yields CDR1 DFQATT and CDR2 SNEGSKA (reference sequence). V was shortened by 3 bases and J by 1 base, with 9 bases between the two germline ends. The CDR3 covers 13 residues. The CDR3, as DNA: TGCAGTGCTAGTGGGACACAGAACACTGAAGCTTTCTTT. This codes for CSASGTQNTEAFF.

V gene TRBV2 combines with J gene TRBJ1-2, with D uncertain. CDR1 and CDR2 from the germline V gene are SNHLY and FYNNEI. The V end lost 4 bases, the J end lost 5 bases, and 11 bases lay between the germline ends. The CDR3 runs to 13 residues. The CDR3 bases are TGTGCCAGCAGTGTACTTACTTGGTATGGCTACACCTTC. It yields the protein CASSVLTWYGYTF.

This clone counts as medium-sized (0.01 to 0.1%). The chain joins TRBV7-2 to TRBJ2-1, with TRBD1 identical over 8 bases. The germline V gene has CDR1 SGHTA and CDR2 FQGNSA. Losses at the gene ends were 1 base for V and 4 bases for J; bases not matched to a gene: 3. The CDR3 covers 15 residues. The chain's CDR3 is CASSLGQGKYNEQFF. CDR3 DNA: TGTGCCAGCAGCTTAGGACAGGGGAAGTACAATGAGCAGTTCTTC.

V and J are TRBV7-8 and TRBJ1-1; the match to TRBD1 covers 8 bases. V lost 5 bases to trimming and J lost 0 bases; unmatched junction nucleotides: 8. CDR1 and CDR2 from the germline V gene are SGHVS and FQNEAQ. This CDR3 is built from 16 residues. CDR3 sequence (DNA): TGTGCCAGCAGCCTACACAGGGGGGCCCTGAACACTGAAGCTTTCTTT. Encoded protein: CASSLHRGALNTEAFF. The variable domain in full, with the rest retrieved from reference TRBV7-8 and TRBJ1-1, is GAGVSQSPRYKVAKRGQDVALRCDPISGHVSLFWYQQALGQGPEFLTYFQNEAQLDKSGLPSDRFFAERPEGSVSTLKIQRTQQEDSAVYLCASSLHRGALNTEAFFGQGTRLTVV.

The V and J genes are TRBV13 and TRBJ2-7, with D perhaps matching TRBD2 (5 bases). V was clipped by 6 bases and J by 3 bases, with 12 bases between them. The CDR3 spans 13 residues. Germline V CDR1 and CDR2: PRHDT, FYEKMQ (reference sequence). For the CDR3, the DNA is TGTGCCAGCAGGAGGGCAGTGAACTACGAGCAGTACTTC. It is translated as CASRRAVNYEQYF.

The rearrangement links TRBV18 to TRBJ1-2; D possibly corresponds to TRBD1 (5 bases). CDR1 is KGHSH, CDR2 LQKENI, per germline. Between the trimmed V and J ends, which lost 3 bases and 2 bases, there was a span of 13 bases. CDR3 length equals 15 residues. The CDR3 nucleotides read TGTGCCAGCTCACCCTCCGGGGGAGGGAACTATGGCTACACCTTC. This encodes CASSPSGGGNYGYTF.

The gene calls are TRBV5-1 and TRBJ2-2, with TRBD2 as a possible D gene (7 bases). CDR1 and CDR2 from the germline V gene are SGHRS and YFSETQ. Trimming took 2 bases from V and 4 from J, leaving 15 bases between them. CDR3 size: 16 residues. The CDR3 nucleotides read TGCGCCAGCAGCTTATGGGGGGGCGAAGCCACCGGGGAGCTGTTTTTT. It is translated as CASSLWGGEATGELFF.

The chain joins TRBV5-4 to TRBJ1-1; D is possibly TRBD1 (5 bases). The CDR3 consists of 14 residues. Germline assignment: CDR1 SGHNT and CDR2 YYREEE (reference sequence). Trimming pared 3 bases from V and 6 bases from J, leaving 15 bases between. The CDR3 here is CASSSISGTAEAFF. CDR3 nucleotide sequence: TGTGCCAGCAGCTCTATATCCGGGACTGCTGAAGCTTTCTTT.

CDR3 sequence (DNA): TGTGCCACGAATACAGGGGACAGAAATTCACCCCTCCACTTT. It encodes CATNTGDRNSPLHF. The chain is built from TRBV6-5 and TRBJ1-6; TRBD1 aligns across 7 bases. V was clipped by 10 bases and J by 7 bases; unmatched bases: 10. This CDR3 has 14 amino acids. Germline V gene lookup returns CDR1 MNHEY and CDR2 SVGAGI.

J is TRBJ2-7 and V is TRBV28; TRBD1 matches 7 bases. V shed 5 bases and J 3 bases; nucleotides not matched to a gene: 4. This CDR3 is built from 13 residues. Germline CDR1 and CDR2: MDHEN and SYDVKM. Written as DNA, the CDR3 is TGTGCCAGCAGTATCCGGGACAGCTACGAGCAGTACTTC. Its protein product is CASSIRDSYEQYF.

The V and J genes are TRBV5-1 and TRBJ2-1; D gene uncertain. V gave up 0 bases and J gave up 5 bases, with 6 bases separating them. Germline loops: CDR1 SGHRS, CDR2 YFSETQ. The CDR3 contains 13 residues. CDR3 residues: CASSLALDNEQFF. The CDR3 DNA sequence: TGCGCCAGCAGCTTGGCCCTAGACAATGAGCAGTTCTTC.

The chain uses TRBV6-5 and TRBJ1-1, with unresolved D. The CDR3 is 15 residues long. Deletions cut 6 bases from V and 5 bases from J, with 19 bases between. Looked up from germline, CDR1 is MNHEY and CDR2 is SVGAGI. CDR3 nucleotide sequence: TGTGCCAGCAGGGCCCGCGAGGGATGGACGACTGAAGCTTTCTTT. Translation gives CASRAREGWTTEAFF.

The genes are TRBV2 and TRBJ1-2; the match to TRBD1 covers 12 bases. This CDR3 is 15 amino acids long. J was trimmed by 3 bases and V by 5 bases; bases with no gene match: 4. Germline V gene data show CDR1 as SNHLY and CDR2 as FYNNEI. CDR3 bases: TGTGCCAGCAGTCGGGACAGGGGGCGCGACTATGGCTACACCTTC. Its translation: CASSRDRGRDYGYTF.

The CDR3 DNA sequence: TGTGCCAGCAGCTTCGACAATCACATGAACACTGAAGCTTTCTTT. It yields the protein CASSFDNHMNTEAFF. The chain has TRBV5-6 and TRBJ1-1; D ambiguous. Per the germline V gene, CDR1 is SGHDT and CDR2 is YYEEEE. The CDR3 spans 15 residues. V dropped 2 bases and J dropped 0 bases, with 11 bases sitting between them.

V is TRBV12-3 or TRBV12-4 and J is TRBJ1-1; D is possibly TRBD1 (6 bases). Trimming took off 2 bases at V and 5 bases at J, with 9 bases between the two ends. The CDR3 covers 13 residues. CDR3 DNA: TGTGCCAGCAGTTTATACAGGGATACTGAAGCTTTCTTT. Amino acid sequence: CASSLYRDTEAFF.

This sequence joins TRBV27 and TRBJ2-7; D remains ambiguous. V lost 5 bases to trimming and J lost 5 bases, with 19 bases between them. Germline V gene lookup returns CDR1 MNHEY and CDR2 SMNVEV (reference sequence). The length of the CDR3 is 15 residues. The CDR3 nucleotides are TGTGCCAGCAGTCCCACGGTTTGGGCAGTCAACGAGCAGTACTTC. It specifies CASSPTVWAVNEQYF.

The gene calls are TRBV18 and TRBJ1-3; no clear D gene. From germline, CDR1 is KGHSH and CDR2 LQKENI. CDR3 length: 18 amino acids. Trimming took 3 bases from V and 0 from J, leaving 18 bases between them. CDR3 loop: CASSPFPPGTPSGNTIYF. The CDR3, as DNA: TGTGCCAGCTCACCTTTCCCCCCAGGCACCCCCTCTGGAAACACCATATATTTT.

This clone was seen a handful of times. The chain employs TRBV29-1 and TRBJ2-2; TRBD1 might be the D (5 bases). Germline values: CDR1 SQVTM, CDR2 ANQGSEA. There are 13 residues in the CDR3. The V end lost 3 bases, the J end lost 7 bases, and 12 bases lay between the germline ends. The CDR3 protein is CSVDGRVGGELFF. CDR3 bases: TGCAGCGTTGACGGCAGGGTGGGCGGGGAGCTGTTTTTT.

The chain couples TRBV19 to TRBJ2-2; weak D call: TRBD1 (5 bases). CDR3 length: 13 residues. Trimming left V 5 bases short and J 4 bases short, with 8 bases between. The germline CDR1 and CDR2 sequences are LNHDA and SQIVND (reference sequence). The CDR3 nucleotides are TGTGCCAGTAGTCAGGGAAGCACCGGGGAGCTGTTTTTT. Translating gives CASSQGSTGELFF.

The chain carries TRBV5-1 and TRBJ2-7, with 7 bases aligning to TRBD2. The CDR3 spans 16 residues. CDR1 SGHRS and CDR2 YFSETQ come from the germline V gene. V shed 1 base and J 3 bases; nucleotides not matched to a gene: 10. CDR3 protein: CASSLLGSSGYYEQYF. In DNA, the CDR3 is TGCGCCAGCAGCTTGTTAGGATCTAGCGGATACTACGAGCAGTACTTC. Full variable domain (rest looked up from reference TRBV5-1 and TRBJ2-7): KAGVTQTPRYLIKTRGQQVTLSCSPISGHRSVSWYQQTPGQGLQFLFEYFSETQRNKGNFPGRFSGRQFSNSRSEMNVSTLELGDSALYLCASSLLGSSGYYEQYFGPGTRLTVT.